The clone carrying this TCR beta chain was seen more than once but under ten times. No antigen is known for it. This entry belongs to a study of breast tumors, draining lymph nodes, adjacent tissues. General observations from the study: Tumors had less TCR diversity than lymph nodes, more than nontumor tissue. Data only fit, rather than demonstrated, lymph node origin of most tumor T cells. Findings are consistent with lymph node origin and intratumoral expansion of most tumor T cells.

TCRdb reprocessed the multiplex PCR reads with MiXCR, giving one entry per CDR3 protein. This sample carries about 140,000 distinct CDR3 sequences, 20% to 25% of them seen once, and the ten largest clones take roughly 2.5%. V lost 6 bases, J lost 9 bases, and 18 bases lay in between. CDR3 length equals 14 residues. Germline CDR1 MNHEY, CDR2 SVGEGT. The lymph nodes were axillary draining lymph nodes from breast cancer patients. This chain joins TRBV6-2 or TRBV6-3 and TRBJ2-1; tentative D call: TRBD2 (6 bases). This receptor was obtained from a female donor with breast cancer. Some clones in this sample may be carry-over from other donors' samples. Sequencing was done on a sample of axillary lymph node tissue. DNA of the CDR3: TGTGCCAGCAGCCCACCTAAACTAGCTGCTGAGCAGTTCTTC. Amino acids: CASSPPKLAAEQFF.